This T cell receptor (beta chain) was sequenced during a study of blood T cell repertoires in COVID-19 (dated by TCRdb to 2018 to 2021). Concerning the study at large: The collaborator samples originated in the United States, Italy and Spain and spanned the acute and convalescent phases of COVID-19. The material from the prospective study consisted of cDNA or gDNA derived from T cells, B-cell-depleted T cells, or PBMCs. The repertoires were made available in a free public database intended to serve as a resource for research on the immune response to SARS-CoV-2. The dataset comprised deeply sampled blood TCRbeta repertoires from subjects exposed to, actively infected with, or recovered from COVID-19. The samples were drawn from the first 160 participants of the ongoing ImmuneRACE study and from 1,254 subjects provided by 6 global collaborators. HLA class I and class II types, where available, came from metadata supplied by the sample provider rather than from assay-based typing. A de-identified subject ID, COVID-19 status, age in years and sex were almost always included in the sample metadata. On the study overall, not on this receptor specifically: How much clinical and demographic metadata was included differed by source and by participant, and the metadata was provided uncurated.

The immunoSEQ Assay, a bias-controlled multiplex PCR, was used to amplify TCRbeta CDR3 regions from genomic DNA. The source study handled its data this way. The number of nucleated cells in each sample was estimated from the amplification of reference gene primers within the assay. Sequence reads were collapsed and filtered to measure the absolute abundance of every unique TCRbeta CDR3 rearrangement. For each sample, productive Simpson clonality was calculated by taking the square root of Simpson's diversity index across productive rearrangements. The source is immuneACCESS, and TCRdb retained only in-frame sequences with V and J called. Part of the clones is not carried over; for the studies checked, unresolved V genes explain less than half of this, and the remainder is unexplained. That table furnishes V, J and clone size, whereas the DNA furnished D and trimming. The sample has about 210,000 clones on record, around 82% of them singletons. Of the sample, less than 3.5% is held by the ten largest clones.

CDR1 and CDR2 are read off the germline V gene as MDHEN and SYDVKM. At the junction V is shortened by 2 bases and J by 3 bases; bases outside the gene matches: 4. There are 15 amino acids in the CDR3, from cysteine to phenylalanine inclusive. The CDR3 DNA has 45 bases and is translated from base 1. A word on this clone: It has no known antigen specificity. Base qualities are not recorded, but no much larger clone differs from it by a single base.

Whole blood was collected in K2EDTA tubes by collaborating institutions according to the institutions' own protocols. Collaborator samples were shipped for TCRbeta analysis as frozen whole blood, isolated PBMCs, or DNA extracted from either sample type. In this chain, TRBV28 is recombined with TRBJ1-3; 7 central nucleotides agree with TRBD1. This TCR came from a man in his forties or fifties with active or convalescent COVID-19. The sequenced sample was peripheral blood. CDR3 sequence: CASSLPDRIGNTIYF. The bases are TGTGCCAGCAGTTTACCGGACAGGATTGGAAACACCATATATTTT.